This T cell receptor beta chain is drawn from a study of blood T cell repertoires in COVID-19. Background on the study: Italy, Spain and the United States were the sources of the convalescent and acute COVID-19 samples. T cells, B-cell-depleted T cells, or PBMCs provided the cDNA or gDNA that served as material.

The CDR3 length is 15 residues. V was trimmed by 3 bases and J by 4 bases, leaving 12 bases between them. The germline V gene has CDR1 KGHSH and CDR2 LQKENI. Authors' analysis steps: Estimated nucleated cell counts came from reference gene primer amplification. Measured with immunoSEQ multiplex PCR; TCRdb has only the in-frame clones, and not every one. The V and J calls and the clone size are those of that table, but D and trimming were determined from the DNA. The table has about 400,000 clones, roughly 90% seen once. This sequence originates from a middle-aged man with acute or convalescent COVID-19. V gene TRBV18 combines with J gene TRBJ2-2, with a possible D match to TRBD1 (6 bases). What was sequenced was peripheral blood. The CDR3 reads CASSPVQGLTGELFF. For the CDR3, the DNA is TGTGCCAGCTCACCTGTACAGGGTCTCACCGGGGAGCTGTTTTTT.